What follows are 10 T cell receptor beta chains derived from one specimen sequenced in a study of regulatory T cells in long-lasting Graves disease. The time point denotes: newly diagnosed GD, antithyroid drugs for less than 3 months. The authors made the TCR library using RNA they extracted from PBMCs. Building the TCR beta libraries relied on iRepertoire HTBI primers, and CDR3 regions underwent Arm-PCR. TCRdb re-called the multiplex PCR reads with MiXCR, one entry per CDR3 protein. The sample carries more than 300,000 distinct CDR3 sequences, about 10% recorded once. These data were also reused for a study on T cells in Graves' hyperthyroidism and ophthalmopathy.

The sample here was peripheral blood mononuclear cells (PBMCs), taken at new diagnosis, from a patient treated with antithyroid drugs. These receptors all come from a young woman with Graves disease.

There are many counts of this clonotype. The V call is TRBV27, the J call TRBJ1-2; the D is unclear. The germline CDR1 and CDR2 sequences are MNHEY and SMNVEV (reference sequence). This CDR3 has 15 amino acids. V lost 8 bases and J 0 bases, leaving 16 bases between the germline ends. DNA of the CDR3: TGTGCCAGCCACAGCGGATTTGGCTCTAACTATGGCTACACCTTC. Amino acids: CASHSGFGSNYGYTF.

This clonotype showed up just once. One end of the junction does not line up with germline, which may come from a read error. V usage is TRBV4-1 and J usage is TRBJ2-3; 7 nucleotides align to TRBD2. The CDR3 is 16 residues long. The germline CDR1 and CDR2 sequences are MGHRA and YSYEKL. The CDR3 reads CASSPRRLADPDTQCF. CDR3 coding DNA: TGCGCCAGCAGCCCCAGGCGCCTAGCGGACCCAGATACGCAGTGTTTT.

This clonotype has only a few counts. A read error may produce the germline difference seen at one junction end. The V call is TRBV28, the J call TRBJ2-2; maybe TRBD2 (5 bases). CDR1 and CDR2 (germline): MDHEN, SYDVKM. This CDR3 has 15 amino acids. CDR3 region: CASSLGSQNTGELLF. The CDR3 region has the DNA TGTGCCAGCAGTTTGGGCAGTCAGAACACCGGGGAGCTGCTTTTT.

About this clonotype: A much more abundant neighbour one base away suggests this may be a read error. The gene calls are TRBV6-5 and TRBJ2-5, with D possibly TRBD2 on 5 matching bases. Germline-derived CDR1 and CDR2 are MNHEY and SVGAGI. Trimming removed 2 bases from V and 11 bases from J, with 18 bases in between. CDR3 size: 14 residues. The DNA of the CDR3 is TGTGCCAGCAGTTACAGCCCCGCGGTTAGGGAGCAGTACTTC. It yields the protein CASSYSPAVREQYF.

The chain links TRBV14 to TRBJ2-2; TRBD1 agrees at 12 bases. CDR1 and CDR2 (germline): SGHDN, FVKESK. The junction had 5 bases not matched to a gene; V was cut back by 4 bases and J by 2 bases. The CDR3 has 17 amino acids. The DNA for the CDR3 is TGTGCCAGCAGCCGTACCGGGACAGGGGGCAACACCGGGGAGCTGTTTTTT. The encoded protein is CASSRTGTGGNTGELFF.

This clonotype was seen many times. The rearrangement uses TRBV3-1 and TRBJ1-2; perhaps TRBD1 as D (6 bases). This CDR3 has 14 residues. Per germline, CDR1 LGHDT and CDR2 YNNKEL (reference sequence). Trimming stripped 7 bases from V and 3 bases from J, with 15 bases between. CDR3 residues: CASKGDTTYYGYTF. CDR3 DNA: TGTGCCAGCAAGGGGGACACCACTTACTATGGCTACACCTTC.

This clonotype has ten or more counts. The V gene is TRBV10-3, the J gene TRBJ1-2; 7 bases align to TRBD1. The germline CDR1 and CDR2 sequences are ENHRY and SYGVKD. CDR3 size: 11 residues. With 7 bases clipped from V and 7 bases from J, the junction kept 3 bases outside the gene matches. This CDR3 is CAITSGGGYTF. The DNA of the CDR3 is TGTGCCATCACCTCAGGGGGTGGCTACACCTTC.

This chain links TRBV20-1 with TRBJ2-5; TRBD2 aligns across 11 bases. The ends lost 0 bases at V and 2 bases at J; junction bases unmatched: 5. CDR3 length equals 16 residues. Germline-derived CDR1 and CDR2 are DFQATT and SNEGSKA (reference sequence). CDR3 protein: CSARDLTSGSQETQYF. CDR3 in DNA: TGCAGTGCTAGAGATCTAACTAGCGGGAGTCAAGAGACCCAGTACTTC.

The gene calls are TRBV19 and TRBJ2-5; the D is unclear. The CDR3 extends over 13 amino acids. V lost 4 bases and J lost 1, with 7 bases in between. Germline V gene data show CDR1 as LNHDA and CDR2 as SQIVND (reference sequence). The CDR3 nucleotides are TGTGCCAGTAGTAAGGGCTCCCAAGAGACCCAGTACTTC. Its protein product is CASSKGSQETQYF.

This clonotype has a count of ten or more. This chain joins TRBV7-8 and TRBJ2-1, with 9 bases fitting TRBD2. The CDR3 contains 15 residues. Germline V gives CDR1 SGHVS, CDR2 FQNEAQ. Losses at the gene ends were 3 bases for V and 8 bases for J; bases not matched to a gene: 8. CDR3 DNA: TGTGCCAGCAGCTTGGGACTAGCAAAATTCGATGAGCAGTTCTTC. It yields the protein CASSLGLAKFDEQFF.